These T cell receptor beta chains were read from a single sample in a study of T cells in Graves' hyperthyroidism and ophthalmopathy. TCRdb recomputed calls from the multiplex PCR reads with MiXCR, one row per CDR3 protein. The sample has 300,000 to 400,000 distinct CDR3 sequences; less than 20% are singletons. The sequencing input was blood. These receptor sequences come from a man aged 18 to 29 with Graves' ophthalmopathy. The CDR3 runs from the conserved cysteine through the conserved F or W. A D gene is named only where the DNA matches it firmly. Some rows mark clone size as missing; the rest say once, few, many or name a class of expanded clone.

many | TRBJ2-1 | TRBV10-3 | - | TGTGCCATCAGTGAGTCTCCCGGGTTTGGTGAGCAGTTCTTC | CAISESPGFGEQFF
- | TRBJ2-1 | TRBV6-2/TRBV6-3 | - | TGTGCCAGCACGTTTAGCGGAGCGAATAATGAGCAGTTCTTC | CASTFSGANNEQFF
many | TRBJ1-2 | TRBV12-3/TRBV12-4 | - | TGTGCCAGCAGTTTACGGCGGACAAACTATGGCTACACCTTC | CASSLRRTNYGYTF
- | TRBJ2-1 | TRBV7-3 | TRBD2 | TGTGCCAGCAGCGAAACCGGGACTAGGGGAGGGAATGAGCAGTTCTTC | CASSETGTRGGNEQFF
- | TRBJ2-5 | TRBV12-3/TRBV12-4 | - | TGTGCCAGCAGTTTTTTAGATGGGGAGACCCAGTACTTC | CASSFLDGETQYF
many | TRBJ1-1 | TRBV27 | - | TGTGCCAGCAGTCCCGCCGGGGCAAGGAACACTGAAGCTTTCTTT | CASSPAGARNTEAFF
- | TRBJ1-3 | TRBV27 | - | TGTGCCAGCAGTCTTTCAGGAGGGGGAGGAAACACCATATATTTT | CASSLSGGGGNTIYF
- | TRBJ1-1 | TRBV7-3 | - | TGTGCCAGCAGCTCCCAAGGTGGCAGAGAGAACACTGAAGCTTTCTTT | CASSSQGGRENTEAFF
many | TRBJ1-2 | TRBV7-3 | TRBD1 | TGTGCCAGCAGCCCGGGACAGGGGGAGGGCTACACCTTC | CASSPGQGEGYTF
few | TRBJ1-1 | TRBV15 | TRBD1 | TGTGCCACCAGCCGGGACAGGGGGAACACTGAAGCTTTCTTT | CATSRDRGNTEAFF
few | TRBJ2-3 | TRBV3-1 | TRBD2 | TGTGCCAGCAGCCAAGATCGAGCGGGGGGACTCACAGATACGCAGTATTTT | CASSQDRAGGLTDTQYF
few | TRBJ2-1 | TRBV5-1 | - | TGCGCCAGCAGCCCCGGTAATGCCGGGGACAATGAGCAGTTCTTC | CASSPGNAGDNEQFF
many | TRBJ1-2 | TRBV12-3/TRBV12-4 | - | TGTGCCAGCAGCAAGGCAGGGAATGGCTACACCTTC | CASSKAGNGYTF
- | TRBJ2-1 | TRBV7-8 | TRBD2 | TGTGCCAGCAGCTCGACTAGCGGGGGGGCCCTTTTTAGCTCCTACAATGAGCAGTTCTTC | CASSSTSGGALFSSYNEQFF
many | TRBJ2-5 | TRBV6-1 | TRBD2 | TGTGCCAGCAGTCACGGGCTAGCGGGGAGGGAGACCCAGTACTTC | CASSHGLAGRETQYF
few | TRBJ1-6 | TRBV10-3 | - | TGTGCCATCAGTGAGTCCAGAGCTTCACCCCTCCACTTT | CAISESRASPLHF
few | TRBJ1-5 | TRBV6-1 | - | TGTGCCAGCAGTGAGGTTAGCAATCAGCCCCAGCATTTT | CASSEVSNQPQHF
few | TRBJ1-3 | TRBV6-1 | - | TGTGCCAGCAGTTCTACGACTGATTCTGGAAACACCATATATTTT | CASSSTTDSGNTIYF
- | TRBJ2-7 | TRBV5-1 | TRBD1 | TGCGCCAGCCATACCTTGCCGGGACAGGGGGACGAGCAGTACTTC | CASHTLPGQGDEQYF
- | TRBJ2-2 | TRBV27 | - | TGTGCCAGCAGCCTATTGGGGGGCACCGGGGAGCTGTTTTTT | CASSLLGGTGELFF
many | TRBJ2-1 | TRBV5-1 | - | TGCGCCAGCAGCTTGGCCGGAGGAATCACCTACAATGAGCAGTTCTTC | CASSLAGGITYNEQFF
- | TRBJ1-5 | TRBV27 | - | TGTGCCAGCGCTTTGCGTGCAGGCCATAGCAATCAGCCCCAGCATTTT | CASALRAGHSNQPQHF
- | TRBJ2-1 | TRBV9 | TRBD2 | TGTGCCAGCAGCGTAAAACTTAGCGGGGGAACGGTTGAGCAGTTCTTC | CASSVKLSGGTVEQFF
few | TRBJ1-6 | TRBV6-1 | TRBD1 | TGTGCCAGCAGTGAGGGGACAGGGTTTGGCTCCTATAATTCACCCCTCCACTTT | CASSEGTGFGSYNSPLHF
- | TRBJ2-2 | TRBV6-1 | - | TGTGCCGCGCAGGGTAATATGGGCACCGGGGAGCTGTTTTTT | CAAQGNMGTGELFF
- | TRBJ1-1 | TRBV19 | - | TGTGCCAGTAGTATTTCCGGGACCCCCGGGGAAGCTTTCTTT | CASSISGTPGEAFF
few | TRBJ2-2 | TRBV20-1 | - | TGCAGTGCTCCCTCGGGGGCATACACCGGGGAGCTGTTTTTT | CSAPSGAYTGELFF
few | TRBJ2-5 | TRBV29-1 | - | TGCAGCGTTGGGGCGAGTGGGGAGACCCAGTACTTC | CSVGASGETQYF
- | TRBJ2-2 | TRBV12-3/TRBV12-4 | - | TGTGCCAGCCCCCTTGGGAACACCGGGGAGCTGTTTTTT | CASPLGNTGELFF
- | TRBJ2-1 | TRBV10-3 | - | TGTGCCGGCCGGGACGGGTCCTACAATGAGCAGTTCTTC | CAGRDGSYNEQFF
few | TRBJ1-2 | TRBV19 | TRBD1 | TGTGCCAGTACCAGCGCGGGACAGCCCTATGGCTACACCTTC | CASTSAGQPYGYTF
- | TRBJ1-5 | TRBV15 | - | TGTGCCACCTCAGGGTTAGGGCAGCCCCAGCATTTT | CATSGLGQPQHF
many | TRBJ1-1 | TRBV7-9 | - | TGTGCCAGCAGCTCGGAGGGCAAAATGAACACTGAAGCTTTCTTT | CASSSEGKMNTEAFF
- | TRBJ1-6 | TRBV25-1 | - | TGTGCCAGCAGTGAATCTCGGGGTCCACCCCTCCACTTT | CASSESRGPPLHF
many | TRBJ1-1 | TRBV5-5 | - | TGTGCCAGCAATCCCGGGCAGTCCTCGGAGCCTTTCTTT | CASNPGQSSEPFF
few | TRBJ1-1 | TRBV6-1 | TRBD1 | TGTGCCAGCAGGAGGAAGGGACAGTTACCTTTGAACACTGAAGCTTTCTTT | CASRRKGQLPLNTEAFF
- | TRBJ1-2 | TRBV19 | TRBD1 | TGTGCCAGTAGTTCTCAGGGGGGAGGCTACACCTTC | CASSSQGGGYTF
many | TRBJ2-3 | TRBV7-3 | - | TGTGCCAGCAGCTTAACCGGGGGTAACACAGATACGCAGTATTTT | CASSLTGGNTDTQYF
many | TRBJ1-5 | TRBV3-1 | - | TGTGCCAGCAGCCCCAGGGTTCGGCAGCCCCAGCATTTT | CASSPRVRQPQHF
many | TRBJ1-4 | TRBV28 | - | TGTGCCAGCAGCGACGGGACATTCTCAACTAATGAAAAACTGTTTTTT | CASSDGTFSTNEKLFF
many | TRBJ2-7 | TRBV3-1 | - | TGTGCCAGCAGCCATCTACTCGGACTCGGGCAGTACTTC | CASSHLLGLGQYF
few | TRBJ1-1 | TRBV4-1 | - | TGCGCCAGCAGCCAAACCCTCTATGAAGCTTTCTTT | CASSQTLYEAFF
many | TRBJ1-1 | TRBV6-6 | - | TGTGCCAGCAGTTACTCCCGGACAGCAGGCACTGAAGCTTTCTTT | CASSYSRTAGTEAFF
many | TRBJ1-4 | TRBV12-3/TRBV12-4 | TRBD1 | TGTGCCAGCAGTTTAGGGACAGGGGGTGGCGAAAAACTGTTTTTT | CASSLGTGGGEKLFF
- | TRBJ2-3 | TRBV9 | TRBD2 | TGTGCCAGCAGCGTACCTAGCGGCAACTCAAATCCCCTCACAGATACGCAGTATTTT | CASSVPSGNSNPLTDTQYF
many | TRBJ1-5 | TRBV6-1 | - | TGTGCCAGTCGTGGAGCTAATCAGCCCCAGCATTTT | CASRGANQPQHF
- | TRBJ2-3 | TRBV7-3 | TRBD2 | TGTGCCAGCAGCGAAACCGGGACTAGCGGGGGGGCCTTACGCGCAGATACGCAGTATTTT | CASSETGTSGGALRADTQYF
few | TRBJ1-6 | TRBV6-1 | - | TGTGCCAGCAGTGAGGTTATCTCCTATAATTCACCCCTCCACTTT | CASSEVISYNSPLHF
many | TRBJ1-5 | TRBV12-3/TRBV12-4 | TRBD1 | TGTGCCAGCAGTTTAGCCAGGGGGCCTCAGCCCCAGCATTTT | CASSLARGPQPQHF
many | TRBJ1-1 | TRBV6-1 | - | TGTGCCAGCAGTGAAGGGCAGGATACTGAAGCTTTCTTT | CASSEGQDTEAFF
many | TRBJ1-2 | TRBV12-3/TRBV12-4 | - | TGTGCCAGCAGTTTCTCACAGGTTGAAGGCTACACCTTC | CASSFSQVEGYTF
few | TRBJ1-4 | TRBV6-5 | - | TGTGCCAGCAGTTACTCGGGGGCCACAACTAATGAAAAACTGTTTTTT | CASSYSGATTNEKLFF
few | TRBJ2-1 | TRBV9 | TRBD1 | TGTGCCAGCACACATCGGACAGGGGGCTCCTACAATGAGCAGTTCTTC | CASTHRTGGSYNEQFF
few | TRBJ1-3 | TRBV18 | - | TGTGCCAGCTCGCCGGCCGGGGCTGGAAACACCATATATTTT | CASSPAGAGNTIYF